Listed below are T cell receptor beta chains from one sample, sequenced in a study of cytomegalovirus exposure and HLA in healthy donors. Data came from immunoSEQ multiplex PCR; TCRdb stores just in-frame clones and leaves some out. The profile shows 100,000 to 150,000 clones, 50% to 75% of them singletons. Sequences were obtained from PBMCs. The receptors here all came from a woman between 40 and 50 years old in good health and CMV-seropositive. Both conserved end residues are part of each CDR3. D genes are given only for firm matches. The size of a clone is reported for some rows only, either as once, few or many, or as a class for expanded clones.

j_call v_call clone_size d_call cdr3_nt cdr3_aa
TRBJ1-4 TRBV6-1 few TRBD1 TGTGCCAGCAGCGGGGACAGGGGCTCTAATGAAAAACTGTTTTTT CASSGDRGSNEKLFF
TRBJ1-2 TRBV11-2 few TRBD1 TGTGCCAGCAGCTCCAGGGACAGGGGAGCTGGCTACACCTTC CASSSRDRGAGYTF
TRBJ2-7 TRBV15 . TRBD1 TGTGCCACCAGCAAGGGACAGGGGGAACACGAGCAGTACTTC CATSKGQGEHEQYF
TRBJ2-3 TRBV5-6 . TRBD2 TGTGCCAGCAGCTTGGCCAGCGGGGGGGCTTATACGCAGTATTTT CASSLASGGAYTQYF
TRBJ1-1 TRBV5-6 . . TGTGCCAGCAGCTTGGAAGGGGGGAACACTGAAGCTTTCTTT CASSLEGGNTEAFF
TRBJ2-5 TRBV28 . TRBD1 TGTGCTATTAGCTGGGGCAGGGGGCCAGAGACCCAGTACTTC CAISWGRGPETQYF
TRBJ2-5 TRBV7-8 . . TGTGCCAGCAGCTTAGTATCTAGCCTAGAGACCCAGTACTTC CASSLVSSLETQYF
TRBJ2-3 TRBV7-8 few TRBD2 TGTGCCAGCAGCGTAAGCGGGAGGGAGACAGATACGCAGTATTTT CASSVSGRETDTQYF
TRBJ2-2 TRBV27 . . TGTGCCAGCAGTTTAGGAGCGGGCACCGGGGAGCTGTTTTTT CASSLGAGTGELFF
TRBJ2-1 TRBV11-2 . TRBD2 TGTGCCAGCAGCGGGACTAGCTTTCTCAATGAGCAGTTCTTC CASSGTSFLNEQFF
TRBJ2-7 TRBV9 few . TGTGCCAGCAGCGTAAACCAAGCTGCGGGCGAGCAGTACTTC CASSVNQAAGEQYF
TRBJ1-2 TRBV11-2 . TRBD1 TGTGCCAGCAGCCCGCTAAAGCGACAGGGGAATTATTGGGATGGCTACACCTTC CASSPLKRQGNYWDGYTF
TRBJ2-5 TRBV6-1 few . TGTGCCAGCAGTGAAGTCCAGGGGTCCCAAGAGACCCAGTACTTC CASSEVQGSQETQYF
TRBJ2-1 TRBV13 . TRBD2 TGTGCCAGCAGCCTCTCACAGGCTAGCGGGAGGCTAAGCTCCTACAATGAGCAGTTCTTC CASSLSQASGRLSSYNEQFF
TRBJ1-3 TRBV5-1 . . TGCGCCAGCAGCTTGCTGGGGGCATCGGGCTCTGGAAACACCATATATTTT CASSLLGASGSGNTIYF
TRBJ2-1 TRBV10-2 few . TGCGCCAGCAGGGCGACCCAGCGGAGCTCCTACAATGAGCAGTTCTTC CASRATQRSSYNEQFF
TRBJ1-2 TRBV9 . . TGTGCCAGCAGCGTAATTGCAGGGGTGGGTGGCTACCCCTTC CASSVIAGVGGYPF
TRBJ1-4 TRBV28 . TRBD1 TGTGCCAGCAGTTTGGGGGGGACAGGGCTGGTCGGTAATGAAAAACTGTTTTTT CASSLGGTGLVGNEKLFF
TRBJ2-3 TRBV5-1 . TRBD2 TGCGCCAGCAGCTTGGGGGTAGCGGGCATCACAGATACGCAGTATTTT CASSLGVAGITDTQYF
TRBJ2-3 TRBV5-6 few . TGTGCCAGCAGTTTGTCACAATATACGCAGTATTTT CASSLSQYTQYF
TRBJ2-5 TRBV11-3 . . TGTGCCAGCAGCCAGACCCAGGCGGAGACCCAGTACTTC CASSQTQAETQYF
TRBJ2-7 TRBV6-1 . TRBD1 TGTGCCAGCAGTGAAGAACCCGGGACAGCGACCTACGAGCAGTACTTC CASSEEPGTATYEQYF
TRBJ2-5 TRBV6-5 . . TGTGCCAGCAGTCTGCAAGAGACCCAGTACTTC CASSLQETQYF
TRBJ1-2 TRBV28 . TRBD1 TGTGCCAGCAGTGGACAGGGGCGCCGCCAAGGCTACACCTTC CASSGQGRRQGYTF
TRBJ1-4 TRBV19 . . TGTGCCAGTAGTGAAGGCGGAGCCCTTAATGAAAAACTGTTTTTT CASSEGGALNEKLFF
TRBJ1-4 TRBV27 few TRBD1 TGTGCCAGCAGTTTATCTGGACAGGGTGGAGAAAAACTGTTTTTT CASSLSGQGGEKLFF
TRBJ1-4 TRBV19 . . TGTGCCAGTAGTTCGGCCAGGGTGGATGAAAAACTGTTTTTT CASSSARVDEKLFF
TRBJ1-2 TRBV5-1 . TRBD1 TGCGCCAGCAGCTCCCGGGACAGGGGAAGTGGCTACACCTTC CASSSRDRGSGYTF
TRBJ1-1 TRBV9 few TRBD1 TGTGCCAGCAGCGTCTTAACAGGGGACACTGAAGCTTTCTTT CASSVLTGDTEAFF
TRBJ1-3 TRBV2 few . TGTGCCAGCAGTGAATTGGGGGGGACCGGAAACACCATATATTTT CASSELGGTGNTIYF
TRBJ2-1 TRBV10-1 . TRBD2 TGCGCCAGCAGTGTAGGAGCGGGAGTTCTCTATGAGCAGTTCTTC CASSVGAGVLYEQFF
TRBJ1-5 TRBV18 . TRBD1 TGTGCCAGCTCACCAAAGACAGGGGAGGATCAGCCCCAGCATTTT CASSPKTGEDQPQHF
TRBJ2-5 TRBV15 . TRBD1 TGTGCCACCAGCAGTGGACAGGGCAAAGAGACCCAGTACTTC CATSSGQGKETQYF
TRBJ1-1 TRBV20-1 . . TGCAGTGCCCCTGGGGAGGGTGAAGCTTTCTTT CSAPGEGEAFF
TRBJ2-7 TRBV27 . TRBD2 TGTGCCAGCAGCCCTCTAGCGGGAAGCCTATACGAGCAGTACTTC CASSPLAGSLYEQYF
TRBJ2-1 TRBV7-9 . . TGTGCCAGCAGCTCCACGTGGGGGGATGACAGGGAATACAATGAGCAGTTCTTC CASSSTWGDDREYNEQFF
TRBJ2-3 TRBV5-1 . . TGCGCCAGCAGTATGGCGGGGGCTAGCACAGATACGCAGTATTTT CASSMAGASTDTQYF
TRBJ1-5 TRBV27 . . TGTGCCAGCAGCCGGCAGGGTGTTAGCAATCAGCCCCAGCATTTT CASSRQGVSNQPQHF
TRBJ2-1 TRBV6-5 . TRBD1 TGTGCCAGCAGTTATTCAACAGGGGACCCCTACAATGAGCAGTTCTTC CASSYSTGDPYNEQFF